This TCR beta chain was found in a study of shared clonotypes between healthy human individuals. Sequencing was performed with immunoSEQ multiplex PCR; in TCRdb, only in-frame clones are kept and a portion is missing. The sample holds more than 1,200,000 clones; about 98.5% are singletons and the top ten take about 0.4%. The split of CD4+ cells yielded CD45RA+ naive and CD45RA-negative memory subsets. Between the trimmed V and J ends, which lost 4 bases and 2 bases, there was a span of 16 bases. This CDR3 spans 15 amino acids. Germline CDR1 SGDLS, CDR2 YYNGEE. This chain connects TRBV9 to TRBJ2-7, with D possibly TRBD1 on 6 matching bases. This clonotype was obtained from a man between 25 and 39 years old in good health. Sequences were obtained from naive CD4+ T cells sorted from blood. As to subset: CD45RA+ positively selected. The CDR3 DNA reads TGTGCCAGCAGCAGACGGACAGAGTTGACCTACGAGCAGTACTTC. Protein: CASSRRTELTYEQYF.